This TCR beta chain stems from a study of cytomegalovirus exposure and HLA in healthy donors. Study-level results: V- and J-gene trimming of TCR beta was linked (in a later analysis) to a missense DCLRE1C variant. Reports indicate that TCR beta sequences accurately predicted the HLA-A and HLA-B alleles of most subjects. As a later analysis showed, several of the most significant clusters appeared to be linked to common viral pathogens. More clonal expansion characterized HLA-associated TCR beta chains than equally common others in a later analysis.

In the case of this clone: Its antigen is currently unknown. One junction end disagrees with the germline gene, perhaps due to a read error.

The PCR had 60 Vbeta and 13 Jbeta primers. Sequencing was performed with immunoSEQ multiplex PCR; in TCRdb, only in-frame clones are kept and a portion is missing. Its table records 150,000 to 200,000 clones. This CDR3 has 16 amino acids. Germline V lookup: CDR1 MGHRA, CDR2 YSYEKL. The V gene is TRBV4-1, the J gene TRBJ1-1; no definite D call. The TCR comes from a boy aged 5-17 years in good health and CMV-seronegative. The material sequenced was PBMCs. As DNA, the CDR3 is TGCGCCAGCAGCCGATTACCTGCGCCCGCGAACGCTGAAGCTTTCTTT. Encoded protein: CASSRLPAPANAEAFF.